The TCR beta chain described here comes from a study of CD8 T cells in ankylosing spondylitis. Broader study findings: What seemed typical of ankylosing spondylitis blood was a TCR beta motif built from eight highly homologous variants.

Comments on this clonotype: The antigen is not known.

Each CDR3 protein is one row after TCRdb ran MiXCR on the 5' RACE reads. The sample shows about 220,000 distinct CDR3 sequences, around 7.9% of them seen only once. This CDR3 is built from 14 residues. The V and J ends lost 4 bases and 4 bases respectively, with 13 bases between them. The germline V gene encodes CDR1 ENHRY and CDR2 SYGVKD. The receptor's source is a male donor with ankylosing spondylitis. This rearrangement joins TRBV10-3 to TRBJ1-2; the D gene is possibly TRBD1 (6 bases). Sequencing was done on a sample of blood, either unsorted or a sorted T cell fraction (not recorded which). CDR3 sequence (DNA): TGTGCCATCAGTGGAGGGGGGGCCCTCTATGGCTACACCTTC. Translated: CAISGGGALYGYTF.